The next 4 T cell receptor beta chains were all read from a single sample in a study of T-cell reconstitution after alpha-beta-depleted transplantation in children. Construction of the TCRbeta library involved unique molecular identifiers. Via MiXCR, TCRdb re-called the PCR reads, giving one row per CDR3 protein. Of roughly 790,000 distinct CDR3 sequences in the sample, roughly 16% were seen once. The material sequenced was PBMCs, mostly from graft donor cells, taken 360 days after TCRalphabeta/CD19-depleted stem cell transplant. These receptor sequences come from a male patient under 18 who had a stem cell transplant for acute lymphoblastic leukemia, so the T cells may come from the graft donor.

J is TRBJ2-7 and V is TRBV4-3; D perhaps matches TRBD2 (5 bases). V lost 1 base, J lost 0 bases, and 16 bases lay in between. Germline V gene sequence: CDR1 LGHNA, CDR2 YSLEER. CDR3 length: 17 amino acids. This CDR3 is CASSQGRRGSLSYEQYF. CDR3 bases: TGCGCCAGCAGCCAAGGGCGCCGCGGGTCCCTCTCCTACGAGCAGTACTTC.

V gene TRBV6-5 combines with J gene TRBJ1-2; tentative D call: TRBD1 (6 bases). Trimming cost V 2 bases and J 4 bases, with 14 bases left between them. The CDR3 contains 15 residues. Germline CDR1 and CDR2: MNHEY and SVGAGI. CDR3 DNA: TGTGCCAGCAGTTACACCAGGGGCCGGGGCTATGGCTACACCTTC. It yields the protein CASSYTRGRGYGYTF.

This clonotype was counted between two and nine times. The chain employs TRBV20-1 and TRBJ1-4; 9 nucleotides match TRBD1. V shed 4 bases and J 6 bases; nucleotides not matched to a gene: 3. Germline CDR1 DFQATT, CDR2 SNEGSKA (reference sequence). This CDR3 is 13 amino acids long. CDR3 sequence reads: CSANRDRDEKLFF. CDR3 in DNA: TGCAGTGCTAACCGGGACAGGGATGAAAAACTGTTTTTT.

V usage is TRBV20-1 and J usage is TRBJ2-5; D perhaps matches TRBD2 (5 bases). The CDR3 sequence is 12 residues long. CDR1 and CDR2 from the germline V gene are DFQATT and SNEGSKA (reference sequence). Trimming took off 4 bases at V and 8 bases at J, with 14 bases between the two ends. The DNA for the CDR3 is TGCAGTGCTAATGATCCCAGCGGCACCCAGTACTTC. Protein product: CSANDPSGTQYF.